Presented here are 9 T cell receptor beta chains from one specimen sequenced in a study of persistence of HIV-infected CD4 T cells (dated by TCRdb to 2020 to 2022). The intended sense of this specimen's treatment or condition label: suppressive antiretroviral therapy. A pool of overlapping HIV-1 Gag 15-mer peptides, at around 1 ug per peptide per mL, was used to stimulate the cells. Nonresponding CD40L-negative CD69-negative CD45RO-high memory CD4+ T cells were sorted as memory populations depleted of antigen-responding cells. For these TCRs, the target antigens are not known. The immunoSEQ hsTCRB assay version 4, run in survey mode, was used to sequence TCRbeta repertoires from genomic DNA. This is the immuneACCESS table as TCRdb keeps it, with only in-frame sequences that have V and J called. A part of the clones is gone; compared with another copy, unresolved V genes explain less than half, and the rest is unexplained. This sample holds about 36,000 clones; approximately 78% were observed only once. The ten largest clones capture around 1% of the sample.

This specimen consisted of cultured CD4+ T cells from PBMCs, obtained from a patient who received antiretroviral therapy. Sample cell subset or site, as interpreted from the label and publication: CD40L-CD69- CD45RO-high memory CD4 T cells not responding to Gag peptides. Source of these receptors: an adult with HIV. The donor label of this sample is uncertain.

The chain carries TRBV7-3 and TRBJ2-2, with D unresolved. V lost 1 base to trimming and J lost 10 bases, with 7 bases between them. The CDR3 spans 12 residues. Germline V gene data show CDR1 as SGHTA and CDR2 as FQGTGA. CDR3 in amino acids: CASSLKGLELFF. The CDR3 DNA is TGTGCCAGCAGCTTAAAAGGATTGGAGCTGTTTTTT. The full variable domain, its missing parts supplied by reference TRBV7-3 and TRBJ2-2, is GAGVSQTPSNKVTEKGKYVELRCDPISGHTALYWYRQSLGQGPEFLIYFQGTGAADDSGLPNDRFFAVRPEGSVSTLKIQRTERGDSAVYLCASSLKGLELFFGEGSRLTVL.

J is TRBJ2-7 and V is TRBV7-9; 8 bases match TRBD1. This CDR3 has 15 residues. Germline values: CDR1 SEHNR, CDR2 FQNEAQ (reference sequence). Trimming took 3 bases from V and 2 from J; bases not matched to a gene: 6. Written as DNA, the CDR3 is TGTGCCAGCAGCTTCGGGACAGGAGACACCTACGAGCAGTACTTC. Protein sequence: CASSFGTGDTYEQYF.

The chain combines TRBV7-3 with TRBJ1-2; unclear D gene. V was shortened by 5 bases and J by 4 bases, with 17 bases between the two germline ends. The CDR3 runs 15 residues. From germline, CDR1 is SGHTA and CDR2 FQGTGA. The CDR3 DNA reads TGTGCCAGCAGCGTCGGCCCTGGCGAGGGCTATGGCTACACCTTC. Translation: CASSVGPGEGYGYTF.

This clone was counted only a few times. This sequence joins TRBV30 and TRBJ1-2, with D unclear. The V gene lost 2 bases and the J gene lost 0 bases, with 13 bases spanning the gap. This CDR3 spans 15 amino acids. Germline values: CDR1 GTSNPN, CDR2 SVGIG (reference sequence). The chain's CDR3 is CAWSFPARTNYGYTF. CDR3 sequence (DNA): TGTGCCTGGAGTTTCCCGGCACGTACTAACTATGGCTACACCTTC.

The V call is TRBV5-1, the J call TRBJ1-1; D is undetermined. Germline assignment: CDR1 SGHRS and CDR2 YFSETQ. The V gene lost 5 bases and the J gene lost 1 base, with 12 bases spanning the gap. The CDR3 totals 14 residues. CDR3 residues: CASSRDGRNTEAFF. The CDR3 nucleotides read TGCGCCAGCAGTCGTGACGGCCGGAACACTGAAGCTTTCTTT.

This chain connects TRBV6-5 to TRBJ1-5; 9 nucleotides match TRBD1. Germline V gene lookup returns CDR1 MNHEY and CDR2 SVGAGI. The V segment lost 8 bases and the J segment 7 bases; nucleotides outside the gene matches: 3. The CDR3 length is 12 residues. CDR3 DNA sequence: TGTGCCAGCGCGACAGGGGGGCAGCCCCAGCATTTT. Amino acids: CASATGGQPQHF.

V and J are TRBV19 and TRBJ2-1; TRBD2 is a possible D gene (5 bases). The CDR3 covers 15 residues. V was cut by 2 bases and J by 9 bases, with 17 bases left in between. Germline CDR1 and CDR2: LNHDA and SQIVND (reference sequence). CDR3 in amino acids: CASSILGPGVGEQFF. The CDR3 DNA reads as TGTGCCAGTAGTATACTAGGGCCCGGGGTCGGTGAGCAGTTCTTC.

This clone has just a few counts. The rearrangement joins TRBV15 to TRBJ2-4, with TRBD1 matching over 8 bases. In germline, CDR1 is LNHNV, CDR2 YYDKDF (reference sequence). After removal of 0 bases from V and 1 base from J, the junction contained 5 bases not matched to a gene. This CDR3 has 17 residues. The CDR3 DNA reads as TGTGCCACCAGCAGAGAGTTGGACAGGGCGGCCAAAAACATTCAGTACTTC. This sequence encodes CATSRELDRAAKNIQYF.

The gene calls are TRBV29-1 and TRBJ1-1; D uncertain. CDR3 size: 11 residues. Germline V gene data show CDR1 as SQVTM and CDR2 as ANQGSEA. V lost 4 bases, J lost 0 bases, and 3 bases lay in between. CDR3 in amino acids: CSVGMNTEAFF. In nucleotides, the CDR3 is TGCAGCGTTGGAATGAACACTGAAGCTTTCTTT.